This entry lists 24 T cell receptor beta chains sequenced from one sample in a study of blood T cells in healthy people across ages. A second PCR, run for roughly 7 to 12 cycles, used a sample-barcoded 5' primer plus a J-beta primer mix. TCRdb re-called the 5' RACE reads with MiXCR, one entry per CDR3 protein. The sample consists of about 1.6 million distinct CDR3 sequences, roughly 30% of them appearing once. The sample consisted of blood. These receptors were obtained from a woman aged 25 to 39 in good health.

The chain couples TRBV11-2 to TRBJ1-2; perhaps TRBD1 as D (5 bases). The V end was cut by 4 bases, the J end by 1 base, with 10 bases between. The CDR3 runs to 14 residues. Germline V gives CDR1 SGHAT, CDR2 FQNNGV. CDR3 DNA sequence: TGTGCCAGCAGCTCAGGGACCTTTAACTATGGCTACACCTTC. This encodes CASSSGTFNYGYTF.

This clonotype turned up a few times. The V gene is TRBV3-1, the J gene TRBJ1-6; the match to TRBD1 covers 7 bases. This CDR3 has 14 residues. The junction had 5 bases not matched to a gene; V was cut back by 2 bases and J by 10 bases. Germline values: CDR1 LGHDT, CDR2 YNNKEL (reference sequence). In DNA form, the CDR3 reads TGTGCCAGCAGCCAAACCACAGGGGTCTCACCCCTCCACTTT. Its protein is CASSQTTGVSPLHF.

This clonotype was detected ten times or more. The chain is built from TRBV7-2 and TRBJ2-5; a possible D gene is TRBD2 (5 bases). Germline V gene sequence: CDR1 SGHTA, CDR2 FQGNSA. The V end lost 6 bases, the J end lost 4 bases, and 18 bases lay between the germline ends. The CDR3 runs to 15 residues. The CDR3 reads CASRPSSTVRETQYF. For the CDR3, the DNA is TGTGCCAGCAGGCCCTCTAGCACAGTGAGAGAGACCCAGTACTTC. Full variable domain (missing parts from reference TRBV7-2 and TRBJ2-5): GAGVSQSPSNKVTEKGKDVELRCDPISGHTALYWYRQSLGQGLEFLIYFQGNSAPDKSGLPSDRFSAERTGGSVSTLTIQRTQQEDSAVYLCASRPSSTVRETQYFGPGTRLLVL.

The table lists this clonotype with a count of one. The rearrangement links TRBV20-1 to TRBJ2-5; D is perhaps TRBD2 (5 bases). This CDR3 region has 13 residues. Germline lookup yields CDR1 DFQATT and CDR2 SNEGSKA (reference sequence). Trimming left V 5 bases short and J 3 bases short, with 13 bases between. CDR3: CSAGNGLKETQYF. The CDR3 DNA is TGCAGTGCTGGAAACGGACTGAAAGAGACCCAGTACTTC.

This clonotype was seen more than once but under ten times. V gene TRBV4-1 combines with J gene TRBJ2-3; 10 bases line up with TRBD2. J was trimmed by 3 bases and V by 1 base; bases with no gene match: 4. CDR1 and CDR2 (germline): MGHRA, YSYEKL. The CDR3 spans 16 residues. The CDR3 DNA reads as TGCGCCAGCAGCCAAGTGCAACTAGCGGGAACAGATACGCAGTATTTT. This translates into CASSQVQLAGTDTQYF.

About this clonotype itself: One end of the junction does not line up with germline, which may come from a read error. The DNA for the CDR3 is TGTGCCAGCAGCACATCTGTGGCCAACGTCCCGACTTTC. It is translated as CASSTSVANVPTF. This rearrangement joins TRBV7-3 to TRBJ2-6; D is unresolved. This CDR3 has 13 amino acids. Germline V gives CDR1 SGHTA, CDR2 FQGTGA.

The chain uses TRBV6-2 or TRBV6-3 and TRBJ1-4; 9 bases align to TRBD1. With 6 bases clipped from V and 7 bases from J, the junction kept 15 bases outside the gene matches. Per the germline V gene, CDR1 is MNHEY and CDR2 is SVGEGT. This CDR3 comprises 17 residues. The CDR3 protein is CASRFSPGTGPGEKLFF. CDR3 sequence (DNA): TGTGCCAGCAGGTTCAGTCCCGGGACAGGGCCCGGTGAAAAACTGTTTTTT.

The chain links TRBV7-9 to TRBJ2-7; no clear D. The CDR3 runs to 12 residues. V was shortened by 6 bases and J by 7 bases, with 13 bases between the two germline ends. CDR1 and CDR2 from the germline V gene are SEHNR and FQNEAQ (reference sequence). The CDR3 loop reads CASSIDLGEQYF. For the CDR3, the DNA is TGTGCCAGCAGTATAGACTTGGGAGAGCAGTACTTC.

The rearrangement links TRBV20-1 to TRBJ2-3, with D perhaps TRBD2 (6 bases). The V end lost 4 bases, the J end lost 5 bases, and 22 bases lay between the germline ends. Per the germline V gene, CDR1 is DFQATT and CDR2 is SNEGSKA (reference sequence). The CDR3 is 16 residues long. The CDR3 DNA follows: TGCAGTGCTAATTGGGCCGGACGGGAGTTGGGAGATACGCAGTATTTT. As protein: CSANWAGRELGDTQYF.

This chain uses TRBV9 with TRBJ2-7; no reliable D call. V was trimmed by 7 bases and J by 7 bases, leaving 21 bases between them. In germline, CDR1 is SGDLS, CDR2 YYNGEE. The CDR3 totals 14 residues. The CDR3 DNA follows: TGTGCCAGCTCTCGGGCCCCTTCCTACAATGAGCAGTACTTC. Protein product: CASSRAPSYNEQYF.

Only a few counts were recorded for this clonotype. The chain couples TRBV7-3 to TRBJ2-1; no clear D gene. Germline V gene lookup returns CDR1 SGHTA and CDR2 FQGTGA. This CDR3 contains 14 residues. Trimming cost V 5 bases and J 0 bases, with 8 bases left between them. CDR3 nucleotides: TGTGCCAGCAGCCCCACAACCTCCTACAATGAGCAGTTCTTC. Translation gives CASSPTTSYNEQFF.

This clonotype was counted many times. The chain joins TRBV6-1 to TRBJ2-5; 7 nucleotides agree with TRBD1. The J segment lost 5 bases and the V segment lost 5 bases, leaving 8 bases of the junction unmatched. Germline V gene lookup returns CDR1 MNHNS and CDR2 SASEGT. This CDR3 comprises 14 residues. This chain's CDR3 is CASSTTGASETQYF. The CDR3 bases are TGTGCCAGCAGTACAACAGGGGCGAGCGAGACCCAGTACTTC.

In regard to this clonotype: Its ends do not fully match the called genes, so a read error is possible. The chain combines TRBV7-6 with TRBJ2-5; perhaps TRBD2 as D (5 bases). Looked up from germline, CDR1 is SGHVS and CDR2 is FNYEAQ. This CDR3 contains 14 residues. The CDR3 bases are TGTGCCAGCAACTTAGGTTACGGGGAGCAGACCCAGTACTTC. It translates to CASNLGYGEQTQYF.

DNA of the CDR3: TGTGCCAGCAGTTCGCGGGGCGGGACGGCCAATGAGCAGTTCTTC. Its protein is CASSSRGGTANEQFF. The J gene is TRBJ2-1, the V gene TRBV28, with a weak D call TRBD2 (6 bases). The CDR3 is made up of 15 amino acids. The germline V gene encodes CDR1 MDHEN and CDR2 SYDVKM. Trimming pared 4 bases from V and 6 bases from J, leaving 16 bases between.

V and J are TRBV20-1 and TRBJ1-1, with no clear D. The CDR3 is made up of 15 amino acids. V shed 1 base and J shed 1 base, with 13 bases lying between them. Germline lookup yields CDR1 DFQATT and CDR2 SNEGSKA (reference sequence). CDR3 sequence: CSARAGLGPNTEAFF. CDR3 bases: TGCAGTGCTAGAGCGGGGTTAGGGCCGAACACTGAAGCTTTCTTT.

Comments on this clonotype: One junction end disagrees with the germline gene, perhaps due to a read error. This chain links TRBV9 with TRBJ2-1; D perhaps matches TRBD1 (8 bases). Germline values: CDR1 SGDLS, CDR2 YYNGEE. The CDR3 runs to 16 residues. CDR3 bases: TGTGCCAGTAGCGCCCAGGGGGCGGGGGCCTACGATGAGCAGTTCTTC. This sequence encodes CASSAQGAGAYDEQFF.

The chain links TRBV6-1 to TRBJ2-7; D possibly corresponds to TRBD1 (5 bases). The V and J ends lost 8 bases and 3 bases respectively, with 14 bases between them. CDR1 is MNHNS and CDR2 is SASEGT in the germline V gene. This CDR3 is 13 amino acids long. The CDR3 spells CASRRTPDYEQYF. The CDR3 nucleotides read TGTGCCAGCCGGCGGACACCAGACTACGAGCAGTACTTC.

The V call is TRBV11-2, the J call TRBJ2-5; 11 bases are a match to TRBD2. The J segment lost 1 base and the V segment lost 8 bases, leaving 9 bases of the junction unmatched. The CDR3 covers 16 residues. CDR1 is SGHAT, CDR2 FQNNGV, per germline. CDR3 in DNA: TGTGCCAGCCTCCTGGGTAGCGGGGGGGGCCAAGAGACCCAGTACTTC. It translates to CASLLGSGGGQETQYF.

V gene TRBV2 combines with J gene TRBJ2-2; TRBD1 is a possible D gene (7 bases). This CDR3 has 15 residues. Looked up from germline, CDR1 is SNHLY and CDR2 is FYNNEI. V was shortened by 6 bases and J by 5 bases, with 16 bases between the two germline ends. The CDR3 loop reads CASRRDRAGTGELFF. CDR3 bases: TGTGCCAGCAGGAGAGACAGGGCGGGAACCGGGGAGCTGTTTTTT.

The chain is built from TRBV27 and TRBJ2-1, with TRBD2 matching 11 bases. The V gene's germline CDR1 is MNHEY and CDR2 SMNVEV (reference sequence). This CDR3 contains 15 residues. With V trimmed by 5 bases and J by 7 bases, 7 bases remained unmatched. In DNA form, the CDR3 reads TGTGCCAGCAGTCTGGGACTAGCGGAGTGGAATGAGCAGTTCTTC. Translating gives CASSLGLAEWNEQFF.

This clonotype was observed a handful of times. The chain uses TRBV6-6 and TRBJ1-1; weak D call: TRBD1 (6 bases). Germline CDR1 MNHNY, CDR2 SVGAGI (reference sequence). The CDR3 spans 12 residues. V lost 6 bases, J lost 7 bases, and 12 bases lay in between. The CDR3 loop reads CASRPSDSEAFF. The CDR3 nucleotides read TGTGCCAGCAGACCCTCGGACAGTGAAGCTTTCTTT.

This clonotype turned up a few times. The rearrangement links TRBV27 to TRBJ2-1, with 11 bases fitting TRBD2. J was trimmed by 5 bases and V by 5 bases; bases with no gene match: 8. The CDR3 extends over 16 amino acids. Germline CDR1 and CDR2: MNHEY and SMNVEV (reference sequence). The CDR3 sequence: CASSPIALAGDNEQFF. The CDR3 DNA is TGTGCCAGCAGTCCTATCGCACTAGCGGGAGACAATGAGCAGTTCTTC.

This chain links TRBV10-3 with TRBJ1-1; a possible D gene is TRBD1 (5 bases). V lost 6 bases, J lost 0 bases, and 14 bases lay in between. Per the germline V gene, CDR1 is ENHRY and CDR2 is SYGVKD. The CDR3 spans 15 residues. The CDR3 loop reads CAIRANVDMNTEAFF. The CDR3 coding sequence is TGTGCCATCAGGGCGAATGTGGACATGAACACTGAAGCTTTCTTT.

This sequence joins TRBV3-1 and TRBJ1-5; D gene ambiguous. This CDR3 spans 15 amino acids. Trimming took off 0 bases at V and 9 bases at J, with 15 bases between the two ends. Germline CDR1 reads LGHDT; CDR2 reads YNNKEL (reference sequence). As DNA, the CDR3 is TGTGCCAGCAGCCAAGATTTGGCGGCTTGGACGCCCCAGCATTTT. Translating gives CASSQDLAAWTPQHF.